A selection of T cell receptor beta chains follows, all from one sample in a study of T-cell memory formation after mild COVID-19. MiXCR, applied by TCRdb to the 5' RACE reads, yields one record per CDR3 protein. Among about half a million distinct CDR3 sequences listed, 15% to 20% were seen once. Sequenced: PBMCs or a T cell subset sorted from them (not recorded which). The receptors derive from an adult woman who had mild COVID-19 (a few samples of this study predate the infection). Cell type and time point are not known. Each CDR3 is given with its conserved first and last residue. A D gene is named only where the DNA matches it firmly. Clone size is given for some rows only: seen once, a few or many times, or a class if the clone is expanded.

j_call | v_call | d_call | clone_size | cdr3_aa | cdr3_nt
TRBJ2-1 | TRBV3-1 | NA | few | CASSAWGVVKDEQFF | TGTGCCAGCAGCGCTTGGGGGGTTGTGAAAGATGAGCAGTTCTTC
TRBJ2-1 | TRBV7-9 | NA | NA | CASSLGRGINEQFF | TGTGCCAGCAGCCTCGGACGGGGGATTAATGAGCAGTTCTTC
TRBJ1-2 | TRBV5-1 | TRBD1 | NA | CASSAGLDRGLLNYGYTF | TGCGCCAGCAGCGCCGGATTGGACAGGGGGCTACTCAACTATGGCTACACCTTC
TRBJ2-1 | TRBV5-1 | NA | few | CASRDFSGEQFF | TGCGCCAGCCGGGACTTCTCCGGTGAGCAGTTCTTC
TRBJ2-3 | TRBV13 | TRBD2 | NA | CASSSKLAGWENTQYF | TGTGCCAGCAGCTCGAAACTAGCGGGGTGGGAGAATACGCAGTATTTT
TRBJ1-2 | TRBV12-3/TRBV12-4 | TRBD1 | few | CASSFGQGEYGYTF | TGTGCCAGCAGTTTCGGACAGGGGGAATATGGCTACACCTTC
TRBJ2-7 | TRBV19 | NA | few | CASSIDGDDDYEQYF | TGTGCCAGTAGTATAGATGGCGACGACGACTACGAGCAGTACTTC
TRBJ2-1 | TRBV24-1 | NA | NA | CATSTGSLFHEQFF | TGTGCCACCAGTACCGGGTCCCTCTTCCATGAGCAGTTCTTC
TRBJ1-2 | TRBV19 | NA | NA | CASKGRFGGYTF | TGTGCCAGTAAAGGGAGGTTCGGTGGCTACACCTTC
TRBJ1-4 | TRBV7-9 | NA | NA | CASSLGVGQAEKLFF | TGTGCCAGCAGCTTAGGGGTGGGGCAGGCTGAAAAACTGTTTTTT
TRBJ1-1 | TRBV11-3 | TRBD1 | few | CASRWTGYTEAFF | TGTGCCAGCCGATGGACAGGGTACACTGAAGCTTTCTTT
TRBJ1-2 | TRBV12-3/TRBV12-4 | NA | many | CASSSRFGGYTF | TGTGCCAGCAGTTCCAGGTTCGGTGGCTACACCTTC
TRBJ2-7 | TRBV29-1 | NA | few | CSVEGSDSYEQYF | TGCAGCGTTGAAGGCTCAGACTCCTACGAGCAGTACTTC
TRBJ2-5 | TRBV7-8 | NA | NA | CASSFSGVFETQYF | TGTGCCAGCAGCTTCTCCGGGGTTTTTGAGACCCAGTACTTC
TRBJ2-7 | TRBV6-1 | NA | few | CASKGLLGYEQYF | TGTGCCAGCAAAGGTCTACTGGGTTACGAGCAGTACTTC
TRBJ2-7 | TRBV28 | TRBD2 | NA | CASSSLGGASYEQYF | TGTGCCAGCAGTTCTTTGGGAGGGGCCTCCTACGAGCAGTACTTC
TRBJ2-7 | TRBV12-3/TRBV12-4 | NA | few | CASSLAAYYEQYF | TGTGCCAGCAGTTTAGCTGCTTACTACGAGCAGTACTTC
TRBJ2-5 | TRBV24-1 | NA | NA | CATGGGKGETQYF | TGTGCCACGGGCGGGGGCAAGGGGGAGACCCAGTACTTC
TRBJ2-5 | TRBV7-3 | NA | NA | CASSLRMEETQYF | TGTGCCAGCAGCTTAAGAATGGAAGAGACCCAGTACTTC
TRBJ2-7 | TRBV20-1 | TRBD1 | NA | CSAFQGRGRDEQYF | TGCAGTGCTTTTCAGGGCAGGGGGCGAGACGAGCAGTACTTC
TRBJ1-4 | TRBV12-3/TRBV12-4 | NA | few | CASSPSGAHLEKLFF | TGTGCCAGCAGCCCCAGTGGGGCGCACCTGGAAAAACTGTTTTTT
TRBJ2-3 | TRBV13 | NA | few | CASSRIVQYYSTTQYF | TGTGCCAGCAGTCGTATCGTACAGTACTACTCTACTACGCAGTATTTT